This TCR beta chain was identified during a study of blood T cell repertoires in COVID-19. In the study overall: Specimens from acute and convalescent COVID-19 originated in the United States, Italy and Spain. From T cells, B-cell-depleted T cells, or PBMCs came the material, which was cDNA or gDNA.

The CDR3 consists of 14 residues. The ends were cut back, 7 bases at V and 2 bases at J, with 12 bases in the middle. The germline CDR1 and CDR2 sequences are SGHVS and FQNEAQ. In the authors' workflow: Amplified reference gene primers provided the basis for estimating nucleated cell counts. Produced via immunoSEQ multiplex PCR; TCRdb's table is partial and in-frame only. The V and J calls and clone size were taken over from that table, and D and trimming were inferred from the DNA. The sample includes approximately 170,000 clones, around 82% seen only once; the top ten take about 19%. This TCR was recovered from a woman in her seventies who had recovered from COVID-19. The V call is TRBV7-8, the J call TRBJ1-5; a possible D gene is TRBD1 (5 bases). The sequenced sample consisted of peripheral blood. The CDR3 region is CASTLGQGNQPQHF. The CDR3 DNA is TGTGCCAGCACCTTGGGGCAGGGCAATCAGCCCCAGCATTTT.